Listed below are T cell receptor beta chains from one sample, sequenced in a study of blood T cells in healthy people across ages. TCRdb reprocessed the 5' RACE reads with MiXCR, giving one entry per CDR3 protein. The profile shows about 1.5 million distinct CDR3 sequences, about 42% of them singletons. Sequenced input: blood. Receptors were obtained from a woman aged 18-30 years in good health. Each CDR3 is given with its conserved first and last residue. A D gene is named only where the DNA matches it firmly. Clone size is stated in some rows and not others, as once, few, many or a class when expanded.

TGTGCCAGCGGGACTAGCGGACTATACAATGAGCAGTTCTTC,CASGTSGLYNEQFF,few,TRBV7-2,TRBJ2-1,TRBD2
TGTGCCAGCAGTTCGACCACCTCCGAACCGGGACACGTCTATGGCTACACCTTC,CASSSTTSEPGHVYGYTF,once,TRBV12-3/TRBV12-4,TRBJ1-2,-
TGTGCCAGCAGCCGTGGACTGGGAGTGGAGACCCAGTACTTC,CASSRGLGVETQYF,-,TRBV6-5,TRBJ2-5,-
TGTGCCAGCAGTTTATGGGACACCAGCTCCTACGAGCAGTACTTC,CASSLWDTSSYEQYF,-,TRBV27,TRBJ2-7,-
TGTGCCATCAGTGAGCCCAGAGCGCTTTACAATGAGCAGTTCTTC,CAISEPRALYNEQFF,-,TRBV10-3,TRBJ2-1,-
TGCAGCGGTGGACTAGCGGCGGGTCCTGAGCAGTTCTTC,CSGGLAAGPEQFF,-,TRBV29-1,TRBJ2-1,TRBD2
TGCAGCCAGCGGGAGGGCCATTCCGACGAGCAGTACTTC,CSQREGHSDEQYF,few,TRBV20-1,TRBJ2-7,TRBD2
TGCGCCAGCAGCCAGCTTCTTAATGAAAAACTGTTTTTT,CASSQLLNEKLFF,few,TRBV4-1,TRBJ1-4,-
TGTGCCAGCAGTTCTACGCCCCTCCTCTACAATGAGCAGTTCTTC,CASSSTPLLYNEQFF,-,TRBV28,TRBJ2-1,-
TGTGCCAGCAGCTACGGACAGTTCACAGATACGCAGTATTTT,CASSYGQFTDTQYF,once,TRBV7-9,TRBJ2-3,-
TGCAGAACCCCAACCGGGACTATTAACAATGAGCAGTTCTTC,CRTPTGTINNEQFF,few,TRBV20-1,TRBJ2-1,TRBD2
TGTGCCAGCAGTGACTCGGGTGAGGATGGCTACACCTTC,CASSDSGEDGYTF,-,TRBV6-6,TRBJ1-2,-
TGCAGCGCATATCTAGCGGGAGGGCCTGAGACCCGGTACTTC,CSAYLAGGPETRYF,-,TRBV20-1,TRBJ2-5,TRBD2
TGCGCCAGCAGCCAGGATTATCGCCGCTCTGGAAACACCATATATTTT,CASSQDYRRSGNTIYF,-,TRBV4-3,TRBJ1-3,-
TGTGCCAGCAGTTCCCAGGGACTAGCAAAAAACATTCAGTACTTC,CASSSQGLAKNIQYF,few,TRBV6-2/TRBV6-3,TRBJ2-4,TRBD2
TGTGCCAGCAGGACTCCCCAGGGAGGCTATGGCTACACCTTC,CASRTPQGGYGYTF,few,TRBV28,TRBJ1-2,-
TGTGCCAGCAGCGGGGGGGGACAGGCGAGAAATGAGCAGTTCTTC,CASSGGGQARNEQFF,-,TRBV9,TRBJ2-1,-
TGTGCCAGCAGTTATCTTGGGGCAGGCTATGGCTACACCTTC,CASSYLGAGYGYTF,-,TRBV6-5,TRBJ1-2,-
TGTGCCAGCAGCCCTGTCCGGCAAAGACTACCATACCAAGAGACCCAGTACTTC,CASSPVRQRLPYQETQYF,-,TRBV3-1,TRBJ2-5,-
TGTGCCAGCAGTGAAGGGGCACCTCTGAACACCGGGGAGCTGTTTTTT,CASSEGAPLNTGELFF,once,TRBV25-1,TRBJ2-2,-
TGTGCCAGCAGTTTAAGGGAGGCCCAGTACTTC,CASSLREAQYF,-,TRBV12-3/TRBV12-4,TRBJ2-4,-
TGTGCCAGCAGCCTTAGACGGTGGATCACAGATACGCAGTATTTT,CASSLRRWITDTQYF,once,TRBV12-3/TRBV12-4,TRBJ2-3,-